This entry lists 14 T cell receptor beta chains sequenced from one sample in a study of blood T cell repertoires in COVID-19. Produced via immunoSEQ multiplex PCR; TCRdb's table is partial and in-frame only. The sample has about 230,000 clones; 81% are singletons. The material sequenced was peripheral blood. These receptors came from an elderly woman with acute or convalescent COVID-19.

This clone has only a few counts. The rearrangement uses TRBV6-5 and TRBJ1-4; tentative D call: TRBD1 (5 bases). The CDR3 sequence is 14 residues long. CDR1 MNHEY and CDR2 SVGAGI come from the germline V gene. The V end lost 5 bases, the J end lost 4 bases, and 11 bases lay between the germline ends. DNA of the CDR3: TGTGCCAGCAGTAGGACATGGGTTAATGAAAAACTGTTTTTT. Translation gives CASSRTWVNEKLFF.

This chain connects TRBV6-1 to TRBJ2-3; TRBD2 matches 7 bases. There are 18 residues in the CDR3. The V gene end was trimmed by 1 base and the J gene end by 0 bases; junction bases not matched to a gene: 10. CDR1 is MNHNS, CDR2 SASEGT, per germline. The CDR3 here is CASSEGTSSGASTDTQYF. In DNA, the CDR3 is TGTGCCAGCAGTGAAGGGACATCTAGCGGAGCTAGCACAGATACGCAGTATTTT.

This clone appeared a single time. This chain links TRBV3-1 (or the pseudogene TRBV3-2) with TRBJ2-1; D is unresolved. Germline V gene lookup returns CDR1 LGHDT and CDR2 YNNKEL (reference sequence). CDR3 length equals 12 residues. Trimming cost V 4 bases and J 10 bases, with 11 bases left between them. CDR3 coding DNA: TGTGCCAGCAGCCTACGAATCGGGGAGCAGTTCTTC. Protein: CASSLRIGEQFF.

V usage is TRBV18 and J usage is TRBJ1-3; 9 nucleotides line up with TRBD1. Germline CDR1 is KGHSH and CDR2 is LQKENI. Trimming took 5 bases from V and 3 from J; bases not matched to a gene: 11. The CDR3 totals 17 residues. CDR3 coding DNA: TGTGCCAGCTCATCGACTACACAGGGGGCACTTGGAAACACCATATATTTT. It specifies CASSSTTQGALGNTIYF.

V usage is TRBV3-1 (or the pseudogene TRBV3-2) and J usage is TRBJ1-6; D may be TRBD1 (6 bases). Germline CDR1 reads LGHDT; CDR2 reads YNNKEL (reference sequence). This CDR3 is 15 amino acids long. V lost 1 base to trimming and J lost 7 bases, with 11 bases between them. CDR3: CASSQGGGGNSPLHF. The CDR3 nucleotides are TGTGCCAGCAGCCAAGGCGGCGGGGGCAATTCACCCCTCCACTTT.

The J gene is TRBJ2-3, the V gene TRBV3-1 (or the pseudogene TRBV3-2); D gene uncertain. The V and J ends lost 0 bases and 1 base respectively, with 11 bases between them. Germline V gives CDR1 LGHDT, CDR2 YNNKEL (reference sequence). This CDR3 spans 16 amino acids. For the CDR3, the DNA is TGTGCCAGCAGCCAAGATCTCCAACGGGGCACAGATACGCAGTATTTT. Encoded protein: CASSQDLQRGTDTQYF.

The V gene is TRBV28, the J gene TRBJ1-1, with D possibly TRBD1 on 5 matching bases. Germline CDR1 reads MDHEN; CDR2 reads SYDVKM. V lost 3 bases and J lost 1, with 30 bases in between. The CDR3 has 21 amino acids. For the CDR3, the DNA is TGTGCCAGCAGTTTTATTTCTATTGGGGGGACTTATCTAATTGAGAACACTGAAGCTTTCTTT. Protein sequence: CASSFISIGGTYLIENTEAFF.

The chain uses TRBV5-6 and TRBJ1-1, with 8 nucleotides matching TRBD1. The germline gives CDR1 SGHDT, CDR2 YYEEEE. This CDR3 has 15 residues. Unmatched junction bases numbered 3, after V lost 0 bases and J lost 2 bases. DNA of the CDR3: TGTGCCAGCAGCTTGGGACAGGGGTTAAACACTGAAGCTTTCTTT. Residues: CASSLGQGLNTEAFF.

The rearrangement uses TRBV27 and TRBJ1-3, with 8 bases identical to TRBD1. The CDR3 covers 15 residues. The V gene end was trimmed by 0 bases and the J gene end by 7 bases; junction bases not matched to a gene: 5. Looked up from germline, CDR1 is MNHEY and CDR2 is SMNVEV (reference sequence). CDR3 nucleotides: TGTGCCAGCAGTTTATCCCGGGACAGGAGGAACACCATATATTTT. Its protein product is CASSLSRDRRNTIYF.

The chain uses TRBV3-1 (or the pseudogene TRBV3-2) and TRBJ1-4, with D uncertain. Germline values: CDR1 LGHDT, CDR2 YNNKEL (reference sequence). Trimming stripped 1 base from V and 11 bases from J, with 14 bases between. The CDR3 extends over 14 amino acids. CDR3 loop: CASSQGRRLVKLFF. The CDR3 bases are TGTGCCAGCAGCCAAGGTCGTAGGCTAGTCAAACTGTTTTTT.

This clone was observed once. The CDR3 sequence: CATSWGQGFYNEQFF. CDR3 DNA sequence: TGTGCCACCAGTTGGGGACAGGGATTCTACAATGAGCAGTTCTTC. The chain joins TRBV24-1 to TRBJ2-1, with 9 bases identical to TRBD1. J gave up 3 bases and V 6 bases, and 5 bases lay outside the gene matches. The CDR3 sequence is 15 residues long. CDR1 and CDR2 (germline): KGHDR, SFDVKD.

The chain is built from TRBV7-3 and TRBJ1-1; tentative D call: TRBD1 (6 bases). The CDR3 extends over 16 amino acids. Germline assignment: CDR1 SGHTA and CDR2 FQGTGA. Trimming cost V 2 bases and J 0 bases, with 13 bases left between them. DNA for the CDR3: TGTGCCAGCAGCTTACTGGGCAGGGGTTTGAACACTGAAGCTTTCTTT. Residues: CASSLLGRGLNTEAFF.

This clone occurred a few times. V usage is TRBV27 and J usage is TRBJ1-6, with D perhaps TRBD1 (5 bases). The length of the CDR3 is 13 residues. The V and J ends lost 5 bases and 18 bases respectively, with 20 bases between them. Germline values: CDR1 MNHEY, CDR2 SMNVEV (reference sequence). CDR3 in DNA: TGTGCCAGCAGTCCTTGGGGCGGGGCCCGCGGCCACTTT. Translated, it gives CASSPWGGARGHF.

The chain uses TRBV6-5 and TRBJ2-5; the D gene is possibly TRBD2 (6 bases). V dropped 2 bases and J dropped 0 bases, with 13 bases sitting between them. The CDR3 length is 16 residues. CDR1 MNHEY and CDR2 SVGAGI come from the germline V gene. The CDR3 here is CASSYPLTRNQETQYF. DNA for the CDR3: TGTGCCAGCAGTTACCCGCTGACTAGGAACCAAGAGACCCAGTACTTC.